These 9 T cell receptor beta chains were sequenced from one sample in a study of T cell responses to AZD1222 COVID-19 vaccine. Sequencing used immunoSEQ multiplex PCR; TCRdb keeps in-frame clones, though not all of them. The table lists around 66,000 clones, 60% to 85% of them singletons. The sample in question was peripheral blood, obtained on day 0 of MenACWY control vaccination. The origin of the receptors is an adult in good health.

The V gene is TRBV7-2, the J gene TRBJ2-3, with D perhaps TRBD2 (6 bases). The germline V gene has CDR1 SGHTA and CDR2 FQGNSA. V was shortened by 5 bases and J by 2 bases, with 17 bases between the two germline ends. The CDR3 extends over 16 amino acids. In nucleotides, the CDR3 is TGTGCCAGCAGCGCCGGGACTCTCTCGTACACAGATACGCAGTATTTT. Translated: CASSAGTLSYTDTQYF. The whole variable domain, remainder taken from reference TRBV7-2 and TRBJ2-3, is GAGVSQSPSNKVTEKGKDVELRCDPISGHTALYWYRQSLGQGLEFLIYFQGNSAPDKSGLPSDRFSAERTGGSVSTLTIQRTQQEDSAVYLCASSAGTLSYTDTQYFGPGTRLTVL.

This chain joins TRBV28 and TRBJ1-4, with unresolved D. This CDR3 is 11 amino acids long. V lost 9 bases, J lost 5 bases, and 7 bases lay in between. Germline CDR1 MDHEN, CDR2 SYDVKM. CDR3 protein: CASGQNEKLFF. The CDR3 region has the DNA TGTGCCAGTGGCCAGAATGAAAAACTGTTTTTT.

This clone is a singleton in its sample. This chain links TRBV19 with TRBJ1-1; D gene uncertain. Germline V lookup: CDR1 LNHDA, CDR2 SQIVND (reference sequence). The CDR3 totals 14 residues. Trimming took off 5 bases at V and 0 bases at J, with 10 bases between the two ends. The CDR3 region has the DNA TGTGCCAGTAGTGGATCGGACTTGAACACTGAAGCTTTCTTT. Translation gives CASSGSDLNTEAFF.

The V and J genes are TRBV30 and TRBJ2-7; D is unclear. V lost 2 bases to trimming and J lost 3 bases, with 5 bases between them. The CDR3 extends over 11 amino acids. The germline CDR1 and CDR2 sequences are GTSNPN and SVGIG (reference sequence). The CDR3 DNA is TGTGCCTGGAGTCTGAACTACGAGCAGTACTTC. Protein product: CAWSLNYEQYF.

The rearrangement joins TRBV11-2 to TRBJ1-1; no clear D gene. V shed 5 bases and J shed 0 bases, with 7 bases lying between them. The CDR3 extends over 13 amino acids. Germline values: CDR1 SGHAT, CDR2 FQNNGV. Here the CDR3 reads CASSPMMNTEAFF. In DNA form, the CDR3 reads TGTGCCAGCAGCCCCATGATGAACACTGAAGCTTTCTTT.

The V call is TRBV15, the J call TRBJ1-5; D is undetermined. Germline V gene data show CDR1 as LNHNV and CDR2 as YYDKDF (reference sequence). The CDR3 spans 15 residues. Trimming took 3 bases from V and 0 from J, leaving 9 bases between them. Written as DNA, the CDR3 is TGTGCCACCAGCAGTGAGGGCCTTAGCAATCAGCCCCAGCATTTT. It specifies CATSSEGLSNQPQHF.

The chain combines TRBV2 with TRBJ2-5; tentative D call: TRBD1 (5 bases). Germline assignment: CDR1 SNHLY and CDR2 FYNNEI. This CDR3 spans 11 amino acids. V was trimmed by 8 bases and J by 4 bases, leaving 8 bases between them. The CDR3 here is CASGAGETQYF. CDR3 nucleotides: TGTGCCAGCGGGGCCGGAGAGACCCAGTACTTC.

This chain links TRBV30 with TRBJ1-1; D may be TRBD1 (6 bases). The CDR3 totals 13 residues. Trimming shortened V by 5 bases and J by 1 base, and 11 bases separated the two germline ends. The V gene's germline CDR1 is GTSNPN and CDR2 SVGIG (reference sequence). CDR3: CAWGRGSNTEAFF. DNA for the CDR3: TGTGCCTGGGGCAGGGGATCGAACACTGAAGCTTTCTTT.

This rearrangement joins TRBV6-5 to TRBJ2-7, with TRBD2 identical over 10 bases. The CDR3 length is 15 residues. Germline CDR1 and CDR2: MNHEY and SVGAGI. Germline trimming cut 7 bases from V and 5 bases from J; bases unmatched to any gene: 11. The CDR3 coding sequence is TGTGCCAGCACCAAGAAAGTCCTAGCGGGAGACGAGCAGTACTTC. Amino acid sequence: CASTKKVLAGDEQYF.